This T cell receptor (beta chain) stems from a study of blood T cell repertoires in COVID-19. Study-level background: Italy, Spain and the United States were the sources of the convalescent and acute COVID-19 samples.

The V and J ends lost 4 bases and 7 bases, in that order; junction bases with no gene match: 6. The CDR3 is 13 amino acids. Germline CDR1 reads LNHDA; CDR2 reads SQIVND (reference sequence). The method was immunoSEQ multiplex PCR; TCRdb's version includes in-frame clones alone and lacks a portion of them. The data show about 130,000 clones, over 75% seen once. Sequencing input: peripheral blood. This chain joins TRBV19 and TRBJ2-5; TRBD1 agrees at 7 bases. The receptor was derived from a woman older than 75 with acute or convalescent COVID-19. The CDR3 bases are TGTGCCAGTAGTAAGGGGACAGAAGGGACCCAGTACTTC. It is translated as CASSKGTEGTQYF.